These T cell receptor beta chains were read from a single sample in a study of blood T cell repertoires in COVID-19. TCRdb keeps only in-frame clones here, not all; method: immunoSEQ multiplex PCR. Of tens of thousands of clones in the sample, approximately 92% are singletons; the top ten hold around 7%. The sequenced sample consisted of peripheral blood. The receptors derive from a human donor in a cohort sampled during active COVID-19. CDR3s include the opening cysteine and the closing phenylalanine or tryptophan. A D gene is named only where the DNA matches it firmly. Clone sizes are given selectively: once, few, many, or a class where the clone is expanded.

CDR3 protein: CASSRGDRGAEAFF; CDR3 DNA: TGTGCCAGCTCCCGTGGAGACAGGGGAGCGGAAGCTTTCTTT; clone size: NA; D gene: TRBD1; V gene: TRBV18; J gene: TRBJ1-1
CDR3 protein: CASSPGTGGNQPQHF; CDR3 DNA: TGTGCCAGCAGTCCCGGGACAGGGGGGAATCAGCCCCAGCATTTT; clone size: NA; D gene: TRBD1; V gene: TRBV27; J gene: TRBJ1-5
CDR3 protein: CASSPLPGLFYGYTF; CDR3 DNA: TGTGCCAGCTCACCGTTGCCAGGGCTTTTTTATGGCTACACCTTC; clone size: once; D gene: NA; V gene: TRBV18; J gene: TRBJ1-2
CDR3 protein: CASSQRTEYGTEAFF; CDR3 DNA: TGTGCCAGCTCACAGAGAACAGAGTACGGCACTGAAGCTTTCTTT; clone size: NA; D gene: NA; V gene: TRBV18; J gene: TRBJ1-1
CDR3 protein: CATSDPRTGAEEQFF; CDR3 DNA: TGTGCCACCAGTGATCCCCGGACAGGGGCTGAAGAGCAGTTCTTC; clone size: NA; D gene: TRBD1; V gene: TRBV24-1; J gene: TRBJ2-1
CDR3 protein: CSVVGTGADNNEQFF; CDR3 DNA: TGCAGCGTTGTTGGGACAGGGGCCGATAACAATGAGCAGTTCTTC; clone size: NA; D gene: TRBD1; V gene: TRBV29-1; J gene: TRBJ2-1
CDR3 protein: CASSQDVAGSLYNEQFF; CDR3 DNA: TGTGCCAGCAGCCAAGACGTCGCGGGGAGCTTATACAATGAGCAGTTCTTC; clone size: NA; D gene: NA; V gene: TRBV4-2; J gene: TRBJ2-1
CDR3 protein: CASSRQLTEAFF; CDR3 DNA: TGTGCCAGCAGCCGACAGCTAACTGAAGCTTTCTTT; clone size: NA; D gene: NA; V gene: TRBV6-2/TRBV6-3; J gene: TRBJ1-1
CDR3 protein: CASSLNGVTEPQETQYF; CDR3 DNA: TGCGCCAGCAGCTTGAATGGGGTGACAGAGCCTCAAGAGACCCAGTACTTC; clone size: once; D gene: NA; V gene: TRBV5-1; J gene: TRBJ2-5
CDR3 protein: CASSYQGTGYNEQFF; CDR3 DNA: TGTGCCAGCTCTTACCAGGGGACAGGCTACAATGAGCAGTTCTTC; clone size: NA; D gene: TRBD1; V gene: TRBV27; J gene: TRBJ2-1
CDR3 protein: CASSPDRLSTDTQYF; CDR3 DNA: TGTGCCAGCAGCCCGGACAGGTTAAGCACAGATACGCAGTATTTT; clone size: NA; D gene: TRBD1; V gene: TRBV5-6; J gene: TRBJ2-3
CDR3 protein: CASSESSPETQYF; CDR3 DNA: TGTGCCAGCAGTGAATCTAGCCCTGAGACCCAGTACTTC; clone size: once; D gene: NA; V gene: TRBV6-1; J gene: TRBJ2-5
CDR3 protein: CAISVIIHRYDYYGYTF; CDR3 DNA: TGTGCCATCAGTGTGATAATCCACCGTTACGACTACTATGGCTACACCTTC; clone size: once; D gene: NA; V gene: TRBV10-3; J gene: TRBJ1-2
CDR3 protein: CASLKTVPSGNTIYF; CDR3 DNA: TGTGCCAGTCTCAAGACAGTGCCCTCTGGAAACACCATATATTTT; clone size: NA; D gene: NA; V gene: TRBV19; J gene: TRBJ1-3
CDR3 protein: CASTSASGHGFYGYTF; CDR3 DNA: TGTGCCAGCACCAGCGCCTCGGGACATGGCTTTTATGGCTACACCTTC; clone size: NA; D gene: NA; V gene: TRBV7-9; J gene: TRBJ1-2
CDR3 protein: CASSVEGEAFF; CDR3 DNA: TGTGCCAGCAGCGTCGAGGGTGAAGCTTTCTTT; clone size: NA; D gene: NA; V gene: TRBV9; J gene: TRBJ1-1
CDR3 protein: CAIRRQGGEQYF; CDR3 DNA: TGTGCCATCCGCAGACAGGGAGGCGAGCAGTACTTC; clone size: NA; D gene: NA; V gene: TRBV10-3; J gene: TRBJ2-7
CDR3 protein: CASMTGGRQTQYF; CDR3 DNA: TGCGCCAGCATGACAGGGGGAAGGCAGACCCAGTACTTC; clone size: NA; D gene: TRBD1; V gene: TRBV5-1; J gene: TRBJ2-5
CDR3 protein: CASSQDSAAGGRGDTQYF; CDR3 DNA: TGTGCCAGCAGCCAAGATTCTGCCGCGGGGGGAAGAGGGGATACGCAGTATTTT; clone size: NA; D gene: TRBD2; V gene: TRBV3-1/TRBV3-2; J gene: TRBJ2-3
CDR3 protein: CASSLTFDRIEAFF; CDR3 DNA: TGCGCCAGCAGCTTGACCTTCGACAGGATTGAAGCTTTCTTT; clone size: NA; D gene: NA; V gene: TRBV5-1; J gene: TRBJ1-1
CDR3 protein: CASSLTSGGANEQFF; CDR3 DNA: TGCGCCAGCAGCTTAACTAGCGGGGGGGCGAATGAGCAGTTCTTC; clone size: NA; D gene: TRBD2; V gene: TRBV5-1; J gene: TRBJ2-1
CDR3 protein: CASSRGRQGGGEQFF; CDR3 DNA: TGTGCCAGCAGCCGGGGGCGACAGGGGGGGGGTGAGCAGTTCTTC; clone size: NA; D gene: TRBD1; V gene: TRBV5-5; J gene: TRBJ2-1
CDR3 protein: CASSLGLTGQGDQIYGYTF; CDR3 DNA: TGCGCCAGCAGCTTGGGTTTGACGGGACAGGGGGATCAGATCTATGGCTACACCTTC; clone size: NA; D gene: TRBD1; V gene: TRBV5-1; J gene: TRBJ1-2
CDR3 protein: CASSTDRNNEKLFF; CDR3 DNA: TGTGCCAGCAGTACCGACAGGAACAATGAAAAACTGTTTTTT; clone size: NA; D gene: NA; V gene: TRBV6-2/TRBV6-3; J gene: TRBJ1-4
CDR3 protein: CASSTPGQQNTEAFF; CDR3 DNA: TGTGCCAGCAGTACCCCGGGACAGCAGAACACTGAAGCTTTCTTT; clone size: NA; D gene: TRBD1; V gene: TRBV28; J gene: TRBJ1-1
CDR3 protein: CASRPWQTSNQPQHF; CDR3 DNA: TGTGCCAGTAGACCTTGGCAGACAAGCAATCAGCCCCAGCATTTT; clone size: NA; D gene: NA; V gene: TRBV19; J gene: TRBJ1-5
CDR3 protein: CASSLDRPGHYNSPLHF; CDR3 DNA: TGCGCCAGCAGCCTGGACAGGCCGGGACATTATAATTCACCCCTCCACTTT; clone size: NA; D gene: TRBD1; V gene: TRBV5-1; J gene: TRBJ1-6
CDR3 protein: CASSPRTSGGREQYF; CDR3 DNA: TGCGCCAGCAGCCCGCGGACTAGCGGGGGCAGAGAGCAGTACTTC; clone size: NA; D gene: TRBD2; V gene: TRBV5-1; J gene: TRBJ2-7
CDR3 protein: CASRCNGQGCYEQYF; CDR3 DNA: TGTGCAAGTCGCTGCAATGGACAGGGCTGCTACGAGCAGTACTTC; clone size: NA; D gene: NA; V gene: TRBV12-2; J gene: TRBJ2-7
CDR3 protein: CASSPGTGETQYF; CDR3 DNA: TGCGCCAGCAGCCCCGGGACAGGAGAGACCCAGTACTTC; clone size: NA; D gene: TRBD1; V gene: TRBV5-1; J gene: TRBJ2-5
CDR3 protein: CASSSGTGGTEAFF; CDR3 DNA: TGTGCCAGCAGCTCCGGGACAGGGGGGACTGAAGCTTTCTTT; clone size: NA; D gene: TRBD1; V gene: TRBV11-2; J gene: TRBJ1-1
CDR3 protein: CASSRDRGPNTEAFF; CDR3 DNA: TGTGCCAGCAGCCGAGACAGGGGACCGAACACTGAAGCTTTCTTT; clone size: NA; D gene: TRBD1; V gene: TRBV6-5; J gene: TRBJ1-1
CDR3 protein: CASSLPSGGADGTDTQYF; CDR3 DNA: TGTGCCAGCAGTTTGCCAAGCGGGGGGGCTGATGGGACAGATACGCAGTATTTT; clone size: NA; D gene: TRBD2; V gene: TRBV5-4; J gene: TRBJ2-3
CDR3 protein: CASSLRGHQGTQYF; CDR3 DNA: TGTGCCAGCAGCCTACGTGGGCACCAGGGGACCCAGTACTTC; clone size: NA; D gene: NA; V gene: TRBV3-1/TRBV3-2; J gene: TRBJ2-5
CDR3 protein: CASGGGTDTQYF; CDR3 DNA: TGTGCCAGCGGGGGGGGCACAGATACGCAGTATTTT; clone size: NA; D gene: TRBD2; V gene: TRBV6-5; J gene: TRBJ2-3
CDR3 protein: CASSYPGTGVKDTQYF; CDR3 DNA: TGTGCCAGCAGCTACCCCGGGACAGGGGTTAAAGATACGCAGTATTTT; clone size: NA; D gene: TRBD1; V gene: TRBV7-2; J gene: TRBJ2-3
CDR3 protein: CASSPGQGALLLYF; CDR3 DNA: TGTGCCAGCAGCCCGGGACAGGGGGCCCTCTTGTTATATTTT; clone size: NA; D gene: TRBD1; V gene: TRBV7-2; J gene: TRBJ1-3
CDR3 protein: CASSQLDRASYEQYF; CDR3 DNA: TGCGCCAGCAGCCAACTGGACAGGGCGAGCTACGAGCAGTACTTC; clone size: NA; D gene: TRBD1; V gene: TRBV4-1; J gene: TRBJ2-7
CDR3 protein: CASSVGRVDTEAFF; CDR3 DNA: TGCGCCAGCAGCGTGGGCAGGGTGGACACTGAAGCTTTCTTT; clone size: NA; D gene: NA; V gene: TRBV5-1; J gene: TRBJ1-1
CDR3 protein: CASSLAKGAGYTDTQYF; CDR3 DNA: TGCGCCAGCAGCTTGGCCAAGGGGGCGGGGTACACAGATACGCAGTATTTT; clone size: NA; D gene: NA; V gene: TRBV5-1; J gene: TRBJ2-3
CDR3 protein: CASSRQAPHEQYF; CDR3 DNA: TGCGCCAGCAGCCGACAGGCTCCCCACGAGCAGTACTTC; clone size: NA; D gene: NA; V gene: TRBV5-1; J gene: TRBJ2-7
CDR3 protein: CASSFRSTGRGNTEAFF; CDR3 DNA: TGCGCCAGCAGCTTTCGGAGTACCGGGCGGGGAAACACTGAAGCTTTCTTT; clone size: NA; D gene: NA; V gene: TRBV5-1; J gene: TRBJ1-1
CDR3 protein: CASRRGGGYEKLFF; CDR3 DNA: TGTGCCAGCAGAAGGGGAGGGGGTTATGAAAAACTGTTTTTT; clone size: NA; D gene: NA; V gene: TRBV6-5; J gene: TRBJ1-4
CDR3 protein: CASSYARGELRNSPLHF; CDR3 DNA: TGTGCCAGCAGTTACGCTCGGGGGGAGCTTCGGAATTCACCCCTCCACTTT; clone size: NA; D gene: NA; V gene: TRBV28; J gene: TRBJ1-6
CDR3 protein: CASRGTRDSSSVGSPLHF; CDR3 DNA: TGTGCCAGCAGGGGAACCCGGGACAGCTCTTCGGTGGGTTCACCCCTCCACTTT; clone size: once; D gene: TRBD1; V gene: TRBV2; J gene: TRBJ1-6
CDR3 protein: CASVSTVRGPMNTEAFF; CDR3 DNA: TGTGCCAGTGTATCGACCGTCAGGGGGCCCATGAACACTGAAGCTTTCTTT; clone size: few; D gene: TRBD1; V gene: TRBV2; J gene: TRBJ1-1
CDR3 protein: CASSLGRGLAGGPYNEQFF; CDR3 DNA: TGTGCCAGCAGCTTAGGAAGGGGACTAGCGGGGGGCCCTTACAATGAGCAGTTCTTC; clone size: NA; D gene: TRBD2; V gene: TRBV7-8; J gene: TRBJ2-1